Below are 22 T cell receptor beta chains sequenced from a single sample in a study of shared clonotypes between healthy human individuals. CD8 cells regarded as naive lacked CD45RO, were positively chosen for CCR7, and omitted terminally differentiated effector memory CD45RA+ cells. Assay: immunoSEQ multiplex PCR; the TCRdb copy retains only in-frame clones and omits some. The data contain nearly 2 million clones, approximately 94% of them singletons. Sequencing was carried out using naive CD8+ T cells sorted from blood. The receptors derive from a man between 18 and 29 years old in good health.

This rearrangement joins TRBV7-9 to TRBJ2-1, with D unclear. V lost 7 bases and J lost 5, with 6 bases in between. Germline lookup yields CDR1 SEHNR and CDR2 FQNEAQ (reference sequence). The CDR3 spans 11 residues. The CDR3: CASIEDNEQFF. The CDR3 DNA sequence: TGTGCCAGCATCGAGGACAATGAGCAGTTCTTC.

The rearrangement joins TRBV6-5 to TRBJ2-2; D gene uncertain. Germline V lookup: CDR1 MNHEY, CDR2 SVGAGI. Trimming took 6 bases from V and 6 from J, leaving 14 bases between them. This CDR3 region has 14 residues. DNA of the CDR3: TGTGCCAGCAGAACTAACGGACCTGCCGGGGAGCTGTTTTTT. Its translation is CASRTNGPAGELFF.

This clone has just one count. The V gene is TRBV6-6, the J gene TRBJ1-4; D unclear. The CDR3 contains 14 residues. V was clipped by 5 bases and J by 0 bases, with 7 bases between them. The germline CDR1 and CDR2 sequences are MNHNY and SVGAGI (reference sequence). The CDR3 bases are TGTGCCAGCAGTGACCTTGCAACTAATGAAAAACTGTTTTTT. Its translation: CASSDLATNEKLFF.

The CDR3 region is CASSLVLAANTEAFF. In DNA form, the CDR3 reads TGTGCCAGCAGCTTAGTACTCGCCGCTAACACTGAAGCTTTCTTT. The chain carries TRBV7-6 and TRBJ1-1; D unclear. Germline V gene sequence: CDR1 SGHVS, CDR2 FNYEAQ. Deletions cut 1 base from V and 2 bases from J, with 11 bases between. This CDR3 region has 15 residues.

V gene TRBV4-1 combines with J gene TRBJ1-2; D unclear. V shed 0 bases and J shed 4 bases, with 12 bases lying between them. Germline V gives CDR1 MGHRA, CDR2 YSYEKL. CDR3 length equals 15 residues. In DNA, the CDR3 is TGCGCCAGCAGCCAAGAAGGTATAGGGCTCTATGGCTACACCTTC. Translation gives CASSQEGIGLYGYTF.

The J gene is TRBJ2-1, the V gene TRBV30, with a possible D match to TRBD2 (6 bases). V was trimmed by 4 bases and J by 0 bases, leaving 13 bases between them. The germline gives CDR1 GTSNPN, CDR2 SVGIG (reference sequence). The CDR3 loop spans 15 amino acids. The CDR3 loop is CAWNAFGGSYNEQFF. CDR3 nucleotides: TGTGCCTGGAACGCGTTCGGGGGCTCCTACAATGAGCAGTTCTTC.

The J gene is TRBJ2-7, the V gene TRBV6-6, with D perhaps TRBD2 (6 bases). The CDR3 spans 13 residues. Germline CDR1 MNHNY, CDR2 SVGAGI (reference sequence). The V end was cut by 8 bases, the J end by 7 bases, with 18 bases between. The CDR3: CASSSGSLEEQYF. DNA for the CDR3: TGTGCCAGCTCGTCCGGGAGCCTAGAGGAGCAGTACTTC.

This clone has a single count. CDR3 loop: CASSRSGTPPKNIQYF. The CDR3 DNA reads TGTGCCAGCAGCCGAAGCGGAACCCCCCCCAAAAACATTCAGTACTTC. The chain carries TRBV7-9 and TRBJ2-4; tentative D call: TRBD2 (5 bases). Between the trimmed V and J ends, which lost 5 bases and 2 bases, there was a span of 16 bases. This CDR3 comprises 16 residues. Germline V gives CDR1 SEHNR, CDR2 FQNEAQ (reference sequence).

The chain joins TRBV4-2 to TRBJ1-2; D not resolved. The CDR3 runs 15 residues. Germline CDR1 and CDR2: LGHNA and YNFKEQ. The germline V and J ends were trimmed by 0 bases and 12 bases, with 20 bases remaining between them. The CDR3 DNA is TGTGCCAGCAGCCAAGATCCGACTGGGCAGGCGGCCGACACCTTC. It yields the protein CASSQDPTGQAADTF.

V usage is TRBV6-6 and J usage is TRBJ2-3; D gene uncertain. Deletions cut 2 bases from V and 6 bases from J, with 3 bases between. The V gene's germline CDR1 is MNHNY and CDR2 SVGAGI (reference sequence). The CDR3 spans 11 residues. CDR3 residues: CASSYVDTQYF. The CDR3 coding sequence is TGTGCCAGCAGTTACGTGGATACGCAGTATTTT.

The V call is TRBV4-1, the J call TRBJ1-4; D ambiguous. Germline V gives CDR1 MGHRA, CDR2 YSYEKL. The CDR3 totals 18 residues. Trimming shortened V by 0 bases and J by 6 bases, and 20 bases separated the two germline ends. Here the CDR3 reads CASSQDDPRGVGDEKLFF. CDR3 in DNA: TGCGCCAGCAGCCAAGATGACCCACGTGGGGTTGGGGATGAAAAACTGTTTTTT.

This clone has a single count. The same CDR3 can be traced to other DNA sequences in this sample. The gene calls are TRBV11-2 and TRBJ2-7; unclear D gene. V lost 5 bases and J 3 bases, leaving 5 bases between the germline ends. This CDR3 comprises 11 residues. Germline V lookup: CDR1 SGHAT, CDR2 FQNNGV. CDR3 DNA: TGTGCCAGCAGCCTGGACTACGAGCAGTACTTC. It specifies CASSLDYEQYF.

The chain links TRBV19 to TRBJ2-1, with 9 bases that match TRBD2. The trim removed 3 bases at V and 8 bases at J, leaving 8 bases unmatched. The CDR3 is 15 amino acids. Germline V gene lookup returns CDR1 LNHDA and CDR2 SQIVND (reference sequence). The CDR3 DNA sequence: TGTGCCAGTAGTATGGGGGCGGGGGGGCCCCATGAGCAGTTCTTC. This translates into CASSMGAGGPHEQFF.

The chain employs TRBV2 and TRBJ2-1; D is ambiguous. This CDR3 contains 10 residues. V dropped 4 bases and J dropped 7 bases, with 2 bases sitting between them. Germline CDR1 reads SNHLY; CDR2 reads FYNNEI. The CDR3 sequence is CASSANEQFF. CDR3 sequence (DNA): TGTGCCAGCAGTGCTAATGAGCAGTTCTTC.

This rearrangement joins TRBV11-2 to TRBJ1-2, with no clear D. The germline gives CDR1 SGHAT, CDR2 FQNNGV. The CDR3 sequence is 12 residues long. Trimming removed 1 base at V and 8 bases at J, with 8 bases between. CDR3 amino acids: CASSLVGEGYTF. DNA for the CDR3: TGTGCCAGCAGCTTAGTAGGAGAAGGCTACACCTTC.

The chain uses TRBV6-1 and TRBJ1-5; possible D gene TRBD1, 6 bases. The germline V gene encodes CDR1 MNHNS and CDR2 SASEGT. CDR3 length: 13 residues. V lost 2 bases and J 9 bases, leaving 11 bases between the germline ends. The CDR3 bases are TGTGCCAGCAGTGAATGGGACATGGTGCCCCAGCATTTT. Translated: CASSEWDMVPQHF.

The chain has TRBV11-2 and TRBJ2-7; D might be TRBD1 or TRBD2, each matching 6 bases. The CDR3 has 15 amino acids. The germline gives CDR1 SGHAT, CDR2 FQNNGV. V was pared by 4 bases and J by 2 bases, with 15 bases between. This chain's CDR3 is CASSSPGAPTYEQYF. In DNA, the CDR3 is TGTGCCAGCAGCTCTCCGGGGGCCCCAACCTACGAGCAGTACTTC.

On this clone: At the DNA level, this CDR3 is encoded by other sequences in the same sample as well. For the CDR3, the DNA is TGTGCCAGCAGTGAAGGTAGCGGTTCCTACAATGAGCAGTTCTTC. Its translation is CASSEGSGSYNEQFF. The rearrangement joins TRBV2 to TRBJ2-1, with D maybe TRBD2 (6 bases). The CDR3 is 15 amino acids. The V gene's germline CDR1 is SNHLY and CDR2 FYNNEI. Trimming cost V 1 base and J 1 base, with 8 bases left between them. Variable domain in full (rest from reference TRBV2 and TRBJ2-1): EPEVTQTPSHQVTQMGQEVILRCVPISNHLYFYWYRQILGQKVEFLVSFYNNEISEKSEIFDDQFSVERPDGSNFTLKIRSTKLEDSAMYFCASSEGSGSYNEQFFGPGTRLTVL.

A remark on this clone: The same CDR3 also results from other DNA sequences found in this sample. The chain uses TRBV19 and TRBJ2-2; D remains unclear. V lost 0 bases to trimming and J lost 5 bases, with 4 bases between them. This CDR3 region has 13 residues. CDR1 LNHDA and CDR2 SQIVND come from the germline V gene (reference sequence). The CDR3 coding sequence is TGTGCCAGTAGTATAGAAAGTACCGGGGAGCTGTTTTTT. It translates to CASSIESTGELFF.

This chain links TRBV15 with TRBJ2-7; D not certain. The CDR3 covers 18 residues. Deletions cut 0 bases from V and 3 bases from J, with 21 bases between. CDR1 and CDR2 (germline): LNHNV, YYDKDF (reference sequence). The DNA for the CDR3 is TGTGCCACCAGCAGAGATCGTAGTGCCGGACGGAGTCTCTACGAGCAGTACTTC. Translation: CATSRDRSAGRSLYEQYF.

This clone was detected only once. The chain has TRBV4-3 and TRBJ2-2, with D tentatively TRBD2 (6 bases). Trimming removed 8 bases from V and 4 bases from J, with 23 bases in between. Germline CDR1 and CDR2: LGHNA and YSLEER. There are 17 residues in the CDR3. CDR3 bases: TGCGCCAGCTGTCTACTGACTTACCTAGCGCTCACCGGGGAGCTGTTTTTT. Its translation is CASCLLTYLALTGELFF.

This sequence joins TRBV27 and TRBJ1-2; the D is unclear. The V gene's germline CDR1 is MNHEY and CDR2 SMNVEV (reference sequence). Trimming pared 1 base from V and 0 bases from J, leaving 9 bases between. This CDR3 comprises 15 residues. CDR3 sequence (DNA): TGTGCCAGCAGTTTATTGGCAGAAACTAACTATGGCTACACCTTC. Translation gives CASSLLAETNYGYTF.